In its sample, the clone carrying this T cell receptor beta chain was seen a few times. Its antigen remains unknown. This entry belongs to a study of T-cell memory formation after mild COVID-19. Study summary: TCR clusters were largely donor specific.

Using constant-segment primers, 5'RACE produced TCR alpha and TCR beta cDNA libraries carrying sample barcodes and UMIs. Each CDR3 protein gets one entry after TCRdb re-called the 5' RACE reads with MiXCR. The sample includes 400,000 to 450,000 distinct CDR3 sequences, roughly 18% of them seen just once. Looked up from germline, CDR1 is SQVTM and CDR2 is ANQGSEA. Trimming took 4 bases from V and 4 from J, leaving 10 bases between them. The CDR3 is made up of 12 amino acids. Findings and limits, study-wide: Clones shrinking between day 15 and 85 showed a balanced CD4/CD8 split, and those that grew later tilted toward CD4+. CD4+ contracting clones were mainly CM and EM; CD8+ ones, EMRA.

The chain is built from TRBV29-1 and TRBJ1-2; D is perhaps TRBD1 (5 bases). Material: PBMCs or a T cell subset sorted from them (not recorded which). The receptor comes from a man between 18 and 35 years old who had mild COVID-19 (a few samples of this study predate the infection). Cell type and time point are not known. In nucleotides, the CDR3 is TGCAGCGTTGTCACAGGCCTCTATGGCTACACCTTC. Amino acids: CSVVTGLYGYTF.